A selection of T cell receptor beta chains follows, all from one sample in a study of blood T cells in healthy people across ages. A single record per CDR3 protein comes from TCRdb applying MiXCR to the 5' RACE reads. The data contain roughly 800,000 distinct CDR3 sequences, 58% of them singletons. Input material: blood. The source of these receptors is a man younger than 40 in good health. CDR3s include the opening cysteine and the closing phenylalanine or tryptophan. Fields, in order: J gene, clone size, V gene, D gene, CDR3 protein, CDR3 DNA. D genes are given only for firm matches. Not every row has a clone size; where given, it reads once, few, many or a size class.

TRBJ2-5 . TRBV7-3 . CASSLHSRGTQYF TGTGCCAGCAGCTTACACTCTCGAGGGACCCAGTACTTC
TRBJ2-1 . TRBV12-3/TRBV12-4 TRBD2 CASSPPGTRPFF TGTGCCAGCAGTCCTCCCGGGACTAGACCGTTCTTC
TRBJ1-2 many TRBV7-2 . CASSLIDRAYGYTF TGTGCCAGCAGCTTAATAGATAGGGCCTATGGCTACACCTTC
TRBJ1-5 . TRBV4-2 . CASNQAQGPNQPQHF TGTGCCAGCAACCAAGCCCAGGGACCGAATCAGCCCCAGCATTTT
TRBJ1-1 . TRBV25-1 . CASSEPTGREAFF TGTGCCAGCAGTGAGCCTACCGGGCGCGAAGCTTTCTTT
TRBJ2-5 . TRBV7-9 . CASSADGVWGIQETQYF TGTGCCAGCAGCGCAGACGGGGTATGGGGGATCCAAGAGACCCAGTACTTC
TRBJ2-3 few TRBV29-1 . CSVELLAPPTGGGTDTQYF TGCAGCGTTGAACTCCTAGCTCCCCCGACAGGTGGTGGTACAGATACGCAGTATTTT
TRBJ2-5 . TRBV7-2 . CASSLNLAPTVGTQYF TGTGCCAGCAGCTTAAATTTGGCACCCACCGTGGGGACCCAGTACTTC
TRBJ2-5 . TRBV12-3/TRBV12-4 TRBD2 CASSSWGGKGETQYF TGTGCCAGCAGTTCTTGGGGGGGGAAGGGGGAGACCCAGTACTTC
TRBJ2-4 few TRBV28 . CASSRGGTIDKNIQYF TGTGCCAGCAGTAGGGGGGGGACTATAGACAAAAACATTCAGTACTTC
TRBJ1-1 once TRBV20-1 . CSATGVTEAFF TGCAGTGCTACAGGGGTCACTGAAGCTTTCTTT
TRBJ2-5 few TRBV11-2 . CASSLDIETETQYF TGTGCCAGCAGCTTAGATATCGAGACTGAGACCCAGTACTTC
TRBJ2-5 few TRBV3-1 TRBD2 CASSQDLGAGGEETQYF TGTGCCAGCAGCCAAGATCTTGGAGCGGGAGGCGAAGAGACCCAGTACTTC
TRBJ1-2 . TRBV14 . CASSQGLIANYGYTF TGTGCCAGCAGCCAAGGACTGATAGCTAACTATGGCTACACCTTC
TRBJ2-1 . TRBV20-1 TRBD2 CSASHLLLAGMHNEQFF TGCAGTGCTAGCCATCTCCTCCTAGCGGGAATGCACAATGAGCAGTTCTTC
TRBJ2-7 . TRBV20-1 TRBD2 CSALPLAGNYEQYF TGCAGTGCTCTCCCTTTAGCGGGAAACTACGAGCAGTACTTC
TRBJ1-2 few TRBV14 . CASSQDQVYGYTF TGTGCCAGCAGCCAAGACCAGGTCTATGGCTACACCTTC
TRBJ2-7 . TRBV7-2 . CASSLGGGVPHFYEQYF TGTGCCAGCAGCTTAGGGGGCGGGGTACCCCATTTTTACGAGCAGTACTTC
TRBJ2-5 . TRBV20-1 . CSARDAGKQETQYF TGCAGTGCTAGAGATGCGGGGAAGCAAGAGACCCAGTACTTC
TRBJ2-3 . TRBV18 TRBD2 CASSPPRLAGVSDTQYF TGTGCCAGCTCACCTCCAAGGCTAGCGGGAGTTTCGGATACGCAGTATTTT
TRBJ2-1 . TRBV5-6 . CASSLTSLNNEQFF TGTGCCAGCAGCTTGACCTCGCTCAACAATGAGCAGTTCTTC
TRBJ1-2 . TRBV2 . CASSEAGPAGYGYTF TGTGCCAGCAGTGAAGCCGGTCCGGCGGGCTATGGCTACACCTTC
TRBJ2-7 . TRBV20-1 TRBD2 CRAKRAVAGGYEQYF TGCAGAGCTAAAAGGGCCGTAGCGGGGGGCTACGAGCAGTACTTC
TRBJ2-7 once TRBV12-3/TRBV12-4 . CASSFGPAEEQYF TGTGCCAGCAGTTTCGGTCCAGCGGAGGAGCAGTACTTC
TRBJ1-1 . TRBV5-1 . CASTVGGGTEAFF TGCGCCAGTACAGTCGGCGGGGGCACTGAAGCTTTCTTT
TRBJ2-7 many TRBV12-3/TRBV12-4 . CASSVAAYEQYF TGTGCCAGCAGTGTAGCAGCCTACGAGCAGTACTTC
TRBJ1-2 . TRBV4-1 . CASSPRDSSSNLNYGYTF TGCGCCAGCAGCCCTCGGGACTCTTCATCCAATTTGAACTATGGCTACACCTTC
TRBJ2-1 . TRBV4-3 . CASSQVVGNGEQFF TGCGCCAGCAGCCAAGTGGTGGGCAATGGTGAGCAGTTCTTC
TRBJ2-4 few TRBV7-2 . CASSLDWEVAIQYF TGTGCCAGCAGCTTAGATTGGGAGGTCGCCATTCAGTACTTC
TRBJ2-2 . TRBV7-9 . CASTDGTHTGELFF TGTGCCAGCACCGACGGGACACACACCGGGGAGCTGTTTTTT
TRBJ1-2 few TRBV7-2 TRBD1 CASSFIGGQGAYGYTF TGTGCCAGCAGCTTTATCGGGGGACAGGGGGCATATGGCTACACCTTC
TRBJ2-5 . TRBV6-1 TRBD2 CASSPSPASGSGETQYF TGTGCCAGCAGCCCCAGCCCGGCTAGCGGGAGCGGGGAGACCCAGTACTTC
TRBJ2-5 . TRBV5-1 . CASSLLAGPETQYF TGCGCCAGCAGCTTGCTGGCAGGGCCGGAGACCCAGTACTTC
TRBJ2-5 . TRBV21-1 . CASSKVAGRQETQYF TGTGCCAGCAGCAAAGTTGCAGGTCGGCAGGAGACCCAGTACTTC
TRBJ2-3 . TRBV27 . CASSLAADYTDTQYF TGTGCCAGCAGTTTAGCCGCCGACTACACAGATACGCAGTATTTT
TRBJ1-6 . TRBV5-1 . CASSLEAYNSPLHF TGCGCCAGCAGCTTGGAGGCTTATAATTCACCCCTCCACTTT
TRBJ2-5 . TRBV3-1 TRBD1 CASSQGVTGGFYGTQYF TGTGCCAGCAGCCAAGGGGTGACAGGGGGTTTCTATGGGACCCAGTACTTC
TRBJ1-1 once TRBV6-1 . CASSERGRGIAEAFF TGTGCCAGCAGTGAAAGGGGCAGGGGTATCGCTGAAGCTTTCTTT
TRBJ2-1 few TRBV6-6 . CASSINISRVNEQFF TGTGCCAGCAGCATAAACATCTCCAGGGTGAATGAGCAGTTCTTC
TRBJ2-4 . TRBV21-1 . CASSKVRSAKNIQYF TGTGCCAGCAGCAAAGTACGGAGCGCCAAAAACATTCAGTACTTC
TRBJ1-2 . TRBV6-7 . CASVGLDGYTF TGTGCCAGCGTGGGACTAGATGGCTACACCTTC
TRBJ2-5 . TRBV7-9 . CASNPLQETQYF TGTGCCAGCAACCCCCTACAAGAGACCCAGTACTTC
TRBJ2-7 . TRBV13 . CASSLGQGMHEQYF TGTGCCAGCAGCTTAGGACAGGGTATGCACGAGCAGTACTTC
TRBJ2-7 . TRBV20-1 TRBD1 CSVRDEGTAYEQYF TGCAGTGTTAGAGATGAGGGGACAGCCTACGAGCAGTACTTC
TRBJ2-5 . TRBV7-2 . CASSRLLLQETQYF TGTGCCAGCAGCCGTCTCCTACTACAAGAGACCCAGTACTTC
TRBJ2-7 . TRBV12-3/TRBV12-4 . CASSLTPGGEQYF TGTGCCAGCAGCCTAACGCCTGGGGGCGAGCAGTACTTC
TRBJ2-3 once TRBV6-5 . CASSYTLGAKLSTDTQYF TGTGCCAGCAGTTACACCCTCGGGGCGAAACTAAGCACAGATACGCAGTATTTT
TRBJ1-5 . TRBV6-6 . CASSPLYQPQHF TGTGCCAGCAGCCCTTTATATCAGCCCCAGCATTTT
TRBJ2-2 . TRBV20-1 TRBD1 CSARRDRGPGELFF TGCAGTGCTAGAAGGGACAGGGGGCCCGGGGAGCTGTTTTTT
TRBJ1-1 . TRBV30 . CAWSIETGEAFF TGTGCCTGGAGTATAGAAACAGGCGAAGCTTTCTTT
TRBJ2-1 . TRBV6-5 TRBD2 CASRTSGIYEQFF TGTGCCAGCCGAACTAGCGGGATCTATGAGCAGTTCTTC
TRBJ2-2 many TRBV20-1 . CSARESANTGELFF TGCAGTGCTAGAGAGTCGGCGAACACCGGGGAGCTGTTTTTT
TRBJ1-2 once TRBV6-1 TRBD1 CASSSPSGTGFKSYGYTF TGTGCCAGCAGTAGCCCCTCCGGGACAGGGTTCAAGAGCTATGGCTACACCTTC
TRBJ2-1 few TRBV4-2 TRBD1 CASSHTPTGLGGDEQFF TGTGCCAGCAGCCACACACCGACAGGGTTGGGTGGTGATGAGCAGTTCTTC
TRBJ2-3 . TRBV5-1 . CASSQSLGDTDTQYF TGCGCCAGCAGCCAAAGCCTGGGGGACACAGATACGCAGTATTTT
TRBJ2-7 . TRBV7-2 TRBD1 CASSYVGDSVNEQYF TGTGCCAGCAGCTACGTCGGGGACAGTGTAAACGAGCAGTACTTC
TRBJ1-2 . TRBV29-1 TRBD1 CSVEERTGLIYGYTF TGCAGCGTTGAAGAACGGACAGGGCTCATCTATGGCTACACCTTC
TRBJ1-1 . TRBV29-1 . CSIVMGREAFF TGCAGCATCGTAATGGGACGTGAAGCTTTCTTT
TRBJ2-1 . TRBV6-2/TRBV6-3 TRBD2 CASSYPGGEQFF TGTGCCAGCAGTTACCCGGGGGGTGAGCAGTTCTTC